A selection of T cell receptor beta chains follows, all from one sample in a study of blood T cell repertoires in COVID-19. TCRdb's table, derived via immunoSEQ multiplex PCR, lists solely in-frame clones and lacks some. The sample lists 130,000 to 150,000 clones, approximately 84% occurring once. What was sequenced was peripheral blood. These receptor sequences come from a woman aged 80 or over in a cohort sampled during active or convalescent COVID-19. The CDR3 runs from the conserved cysteine through the conserved F or W.

j_call: TRBJ2-1; v_call: TRBV7-3; cdr3_aa: CASSLESTGGNEQFF
j_call: TRBJ1-5; v_call: TRBV28; cdr3_aa: CASTGNTQPQHF
j_call: TRBJ2-3; v_call: TRBV7-9; cdr3_aa: CASSFRRGDTDTQYF
j_call: TRBJ2-7; v_call: TRBV11-2; cdr3_aa: CASSLAGRGSYEQYF
j_call: TRBJ2-3; v_call: TRBV2; cdr3_aa: CASSEKGHSTDTQYF
j_call: TRBJ2-2; v_call: TRBV6-2/TRBV6-3; cdr3_aa: CASSYGLAAGELFF
j_call: TRBJ1-2; v_call: TRBV5-1; cdr3_aa: CASAGPGDYGYTF
j_call: TRBJ1-2; v_call: TRBV4-3; cdr3_aa: CASSQDLQGRVGYTF
j_call: TRBJ1-5; v_call: TRBV24-1; cdr3_aa: CATSSGIYSNQPQHF
j_call: TRBJ1-1; v_call: TRBV18; cdr3_aa: CASSKGTGRRGAEAFF
j_call: TRBJ2-3; v_call: TRBV6-2/TRBV6-3; cdr3_aa: CASSLPGLAGGPSYTQYF
j_call: TRBJ1-1; v_call: TRBV5-1; cdr3_aa: CASSAGQVMNTEAFF
j_call: TRBJ1-6; v_call: TRBV7-6; cdr3_aa: CASSPLSYNSPLHF
j_call: TRBJ2-3; v_call: TRBV6-6; cdr3_aa: CASRLLDTQYF
j_call: TRBJ2-7; v_call: TRBV10-3; cdr3_aa: CAIKKTSTYEQYF
j_call: TRBJ1-1; v_call: TRBV21-1; cdr3_aa: CASSKPVDMNTEAFF
j_call: TRBJ1-1; v_call: TRBV5-6; cdr3_aa: CASSLRQGGSEAFF
j_call: TRBJ2-2; v_call: TRBV11-3; cdr3_aa: CASSTETGELFF
j_call: TRBJ1-2; v_call: TRBV28; cdr3_aa: CASRGGLPTNYGYTF
j_call: TRBJ2-7; v_call: TRBV11-3; cdr3_aa: CASSLGLFYEQYF
j_call: TRBJ1-2; v_call: TRBV7-9; cdr3_aa: CASSEHATIHGYTF
j_call: TRBJ1-5; v_call: TRBV2; cdr3_aa: CASSEAGIGQYNQPQHF
j_call: TRBJ2-1; v_call: TRBV10-3; cdr3_aa: CAISERQPSGNYNEQFF
j_call: TRBJ2-7; v_call: TRBV5-1; cdr3_aa: CASSQSSLAGGGEQYF
j_call: TRBJ1-4; v_call: TRBV28; cdr3_aa: CASSYQGQGNEKLFF
j_call: TRBJ1-4; v_call: TRBV28; cdr3_aa: CASNREATNEKLFF
j_call: TRBJ1-2; v_call: TRBV6-5; cdr3_aa: CACLGQGKGYTF
j_call: TRBJ1-1; v_call: TRBV7-9; cdr3_aa: CASIWTGGNTEAFF
j_call: TRBJ2-1; v_call: TRBV5-5; cdr3_aa: CASSLKAGGTYNEQFF
j_call: TRBJ2-3; v_call: TRBV6-2/TRBV6-3; cdr3_aa: CASSYSIDRADTQYF
j_call: TRBJ1-5; v_call: TRBV7-6; cdr3_aa: CASSRSGNQPQHF
j_call: TRBJ2-5; v_call: TRBV2; cdr3_aa: CASRVTPGLAGGPEETQYF
j_call: TRBJ1-5; v_call: TRBV7-3; cdr3_aa: CASSLTRREPQHF
j_call: TRBJ2-7; v_call: TRBV2; cdr3_aa: CASSRRSAEAF
j_call: TRBJ1-5; v_call: TRBV19; cdr3_aa: CASMLAGQGFRSNQPQHF
j_call: TRBJ2-2; v_call: TRBV5-1; cdr3_aa: CASSLGQGLTGELFF
j_call: TRBJ1-2; v_call: TRBV5-5; cdr3_aa: CASSPGGLTYGYTF
j_call: TRBJ1-5; v_call: TRBV3-1/TRBV3-2; cdr3_aa: CASSQFLNNQPQHF
j_call: TRBJ2-5; v_call: TRBV25-1; cdr3_aa: CASSEFLLGTETQYF
j_call: TRBJ2-5; v_call: TRBV29-1; cdr3_aa: CSVDHGQGSSGGLETQYF
j_call: TRBJ1-3; v_call: TRBV18; cdr3_aa: CASSQTGGDGNTIYF
j_call: TRBJ2-3; v_call: TRBV5-1; cdr3_aa: CASSPAGESTDTQYF
j_call: TRBJ1-3; v_call: TRBV18; cdr3_aa: CASSPRGPGNTIYF
j_call: TRBJ2-1; v_call: TRBV18; cdr3_aa: CASSPQQAQYNEQFF
j_call: TRBJ1-2; v_call: TRBV7-2; cdr3_aa: CASSKDRVYGYTF
j_call: TRBJ2-5; v_call: TRBV5-1; cdr3_aa: CASSLGSGLVETQYF
j_call: TRBJ2-4; v_call: TRBV19; cdr3_aa: CASSIYSLAKNIQYF
j_call: TRBJ1-2; v_call: TRBV5-5; cdr3_aa: CASSPFWRTSDYGYTF
j_call: TRBJ2-1; v_call: TRBV6-5; cdr3_aa: CASRGRGRDEQFF
j_call: TRBJ2-1; v_call: TRBV30; cdr3_aa: CATSVSYNEQFF